The 26 T cell receptor beta chains below come from one sample, sequenced in a study of T cell changes during pregnancy in multiple sclerosis. Produced via immunoSEQ multiplex PCR; TCRdb's table is partial and in-frame only. The data contain just over 30,000 clones, approximately 86% of them singletons. Sequencing used CD8+ T cells from peripheral blood mononuclear cells, obtained in the first trimester of pregnancy. These receptors all stem from a female donor with multiple sclerosis, enrolled in a pregnancy study.

V usage is TRBV6-4 and J usage is TRBJ1-6; the D gene is possibly TRBD1 (6 bases). The CDR3 consists of 13 residues. Germline CDR1 and CDR2: MRHNA and SNTAGT. The V end lost 2 bases, the J end lost 7 bases, and 6 bases lay between the germline ends. In nucleotides, the CDR3 is TGTGCCAGCAGTGACGGGACAAATTCACCCCTCCACTTT. This encodes CASSDGTNSPLHF.

This clone was recorded only once. The chain recombines TRBV5-4 with TRBJ2-5; maybe TRBD1 (6 bases). V dropped 4 bases and J dropped 5 bases, with 15 bases sitting between them. CDR1 is SGHNT and CDR2 is YYREEE in the germline V gene (reference sequence). CDR3 length equals 14 residues. Here the CDR3 DNA reads TGTGCCAGCAGCGGGACACTAGAGATGGAGACCCAGTACTTC. Amino acids: CASSGTLEMETQYF.

The J gene is TRBJ1-2, the V gene TRBV13; TRBD1 agrees at 8 bases. Germline CDR1 and CDR2: PRHDT and FYEKMQ (reference sequence). The junction had 11 bases not matched to a gene; V was cut back by 1 base and J by 4 bases. This CDR3 has 17 amino acids. CDR3 protein: CASSLVRTGGNSYGYTF. The CDR3 DNA reads TGTGCCAGCAGCTTAGTGAGAACAGGGGGTAATTCCTATGGCTACACCTTC.

This clone has just one count. This chain joins TRBV6-5 and TRBJ2-7, with 11 bases lining up with TRBD2. Germline trimming cut 1 base from V and 2 bases from J; bases unmatched to any gene: 4. Germline V lookup: CDR1 MNHEY, CDR2 SVGAGI. This CDR3 is 16 amino acids long. CDR3: CASSYLLAGGPYEQYF. CDR3 DNA sequence: TGTGCCAGCAGTTACTTGCTAGCGGGGGGTCCCTACGAGCAGTACTTC.

The rearrangement links TRBV27 to TRBJ1-5; the D gene is possibly TRBD1 (5 bases). V lost 2 bases to trimming and J lost 7 bases, with 9 bases between them. Germline V CDR1 and CDR2: MNHEY, SMNVEV (reference sequence). This CDR3 region has 13 residues. The CDR3 coding sequence is TGTGCCAGCAGTTTAGGGGCCATACAGCCCCAGCATTTT. It codes for CASSLGAIQPQHF.

The chain combines TRBV7-2 with TRBJ2-5, with TRBD2 matching over 9 bases. The CDR3 length is 15 residues. The trim removed 0 bases at V and 5 bases at J, leaving 4 bases unmatched. The germline V gene has CDR1 SGHTA and CDR2 FQGNSA. CDR3 nucleotides: TGTGCCAGCAGCTTAGCTGGGACTAGCTGGGAGACCCAGTACTTC. Amino acids: CASSLAGTSWETQYF.

This sequence joins TRBV27 and TRBJ2-1, with D possibly TRBD1 on 5 matching bases. The CDR3 is 14 amino acids. In germline, CDR1 is MNHEY, CDR2 SMNVEV (reference sequence). V lost 5 bases, J lost 7 bases, and 15 bases lay in between. This CDR3 is CASSLPGHLNEQFF. Here the CDR3 DNA reads TGTGCCAGCAGTCTTCCCGGACACCTTAATGAGCAGTTCTTC.

The CDR3 DNA is TGTGCCAGCAGCTTGAGGACTAGCGGGAGGTATGAGGAGCAGTTCTTC. Encoded protein: CASSLRTSGRYEEQFF. V and J are TRBV7-8 and TRBJ2-1; TRBD2 aligns across 14 bases. Germline V gene lookup returns CDR1 SGHVS and CDR2 FQNEAQ. The CDR3 has 16 amino acids. The ends lost 3 bases at V and 10 bases at J; junction bases unmatched: 8.

The genes are TRBV2 and TRBJ2-1, with 7 bases lining up with TRBD2. The V gene end was trimmed by 7 bases and the J gene end by 5 bases; junction bases not matched to a gene: 14. The CDR3 covers 16 residues. Germline V lookup: CDR1 SNHLY, CDR2 FYNNEI. The CDR3 coding sequence is TGTGCCAGCATCCTACCGGGGGGAATGGTTGACAATGAGCAGTTCTTC. This translates into CASILPGGMVDNEQFF.

The CDR3, as DNA: TGTGCCTGGAGCGCCCGGACTAGCGGTTTCACCGGGGAGCTGTTTTTT. Its translation is CAWSARTSGFTGELFF. The chain carries TRBV30 and TRBJ2-2; 10 positions match TRBD2. The V and J ends lost 3 bases and 4 bases, in that order; junction bases with no gene match: 8. The CDR3 length is 16 residues. The germline V gene encodes CDR1 GTSNPN and CDR2 SVGIG (reference sequence).

J is TRBJ1-2 and V is TRBV5-4; TRBD1 matches at 9 bases. CDR1 SGHNT and CDR2 YYREEE come from the germline V gene (reference sequence). The CDR3 is 15 residues long. V lost 4 bases to trimming and J lost 4 bases; unmatched junction nucleotides: 8. The CDR3 is CASSQGQGEIYGYTF. As DNA, the CDR3 is TGTGCCAGCAGCCAGGGACAGGGTGAGATCTATGGCTACACCTTC.

V usage is TRBV25-1 and J usage is TRBJ1-1; possibly TRBD1 for D (6 bases). Germline V gene sequence: CDR1 MGHDK, CDR2 SYGVNS. The CDR3 covers 13 residues. V dropped 4 bases and J dropped 3 bases, with 9 bases sitting between them. For the CDR3, the DNA is TGTGCCAGCAGTGTCCGGACAGACACTGAAGCTTTCTTT. It yields the protein CASSVRTDTEAFF.

The rearrangement joins TRBV6-1 to TRBJ2-3, with 10 nucleotides matching TRBD2. V shed 2 bases, J shed 5 bases, and the junction held 4 bases outside the gene matches. CDR1 is MNHNS and CDR2 is SASEGT in the germline V gene. This CDR3 region has 15 residues. The DNA of the CDR3 is TGTGCCAGCAGTGAACTAGCGGGAGTGGTAGATACGCAGTATTTT. Translated, it gives CASSELAGVVDTQYF.

V and J are TRBV5-6 and TRBJ1-4; D gene uncertain. Deletions cut 4 bases from V and 6 bases from J, with 10 bases between. Germline assignment: CDR1 SGHDT and CDR2 YYEEEE. The CDR3 extends over 13 amino acids. The CDR3 reads CASSTGVDEKLFF. CDR3 sequence (DNA): TGTGCCAGCAGCACGGGTGTGGATGAAAAACTGTTTTTT.

This CDR3 reads CASSLGQGAEAFF. DNA for the CDR3: TGTGCCAGCAGTTTAGGACAGGGGGCTGAAGCTTTCTTT. The chain combines TRBV27 with TRBJ1-1; 10 bases agree with TRBD1. The CDR3 has 13 residues. Looked up from germline, CDR1 is MNHEY and CDR2 is SMNVEV (reference sequence). With V trimmed by 2 bases and J by 6 bases, 0 bases remained unmatched.

The V call is TRBV7-3, the J call TRBJ2-3; 10 positions match TRBD1. Germline V CDR1 and CDR2: SGHTA, FQGTGA. V lost 4 bases and J lost 5; bases outside the gene matches: 0. This CDR3 spans 13 amino acids. The CDR3 spells CASSWDRGDTQYF. CDR3 nucleotides: TGTGCCAGCAGCTGGGACAGGGGAGATACGCAGTATTTT. The entire variable domain, with the rest obtained from reference TRBV7-3 and TRBJ2-3, is as follows: GAGVSQTPSNKVTEKGKYVELRCDPISGHTALYWYRQSLGQGPEFLIYFQGTGAADDSGLPNDRFFAVRPEGSVSTLKIQRTERGDSAVYLCASSWDRGDTQYFGPGTRLTVL.

The CDR3 DNA is TGTGCCAGCAGTTCCGGGACTAGCGGGCGAGATACGCAGTATTTT. Amino acids: CASSSGTSGRDTQYF. The chain couples TRBV27 to TRBJ2-3; 12 bases agree with TRBD2. V gave up 4 bases and J gave up 5 bases; unmatched junction bases: 4. This CDR3 contains 15 residues. The germline V gene has CDR1 MNHEY and CDR2 SMNVEV (reference sequence).

The CDR3 DNA reads as TGTGCCAGCACCGCGGTGGGAGGGGGGCGCGAGCAGTACTTC. This encodes CASTAVGGGREQYF. The chain joins TRBV27 to TRBJ2-7; D may be TRBD2 (7 bases). The V gene's germline CDR1 is MNHEY and CDR2 SMNVEV (reference sequence). The CDR3 length is 14 residues. Trimming removed 7 bases at V and 6 bases at J, with 19 bases between.

The genes are TRBV4-1 and TRBJ1-2; tentative D call: TRBD1 (5 bases). V lost 0 bases and J 4 bases, leaving 15 bases between the germline ends. Germline CDR1 is MGHRA and CDR2 is YSYEKL. This CDR3 comprises 16 residues. The CDR3 nucleotides are TGCGCCAGCAGCCAAGAGAATGTCGGGGGAGGCTATGGCTACACCTTC. It codes for CASSQENVGGGYGYTF.

Only one count was recorded for this clone. V gene TRBV15 combines with J gene TRBJ2-1; 7 nucleotides align to TRBD2. CDR3 size: 17 residues. The V segment lost 0 bases and the J segment 0 bases; nucleotides outside the gene matches: 5. CDR1 is LNHNV, CDR2 YYDKDF, per germline (reference sequence). DNA of the CDR3: TGTGCCACCAGCAGAGATGGCGCGGGAGACTCCTACAATGAGCAGTTCTTC. Translated: CATSRDGAGDSYNEQFF. Together with reference TRBV15 and TRBJ2-1, the CDR3 gives the full variable domain: DAMVIQNPRYQVTQFGKPVTLSCSQTLNHNVMYWYQQKSSQAPKLLFHYYDKDFNNEADTPDNFQSRRPNTSFCFLDIRSPGLGDTAMYLCATSRDGAGDSYNEQFFGPGTRLTVL.

The rearrangement joins TRBV5-1 to TRBJ1-1, with D maybe TRBD1 (6 bases). Germline lookup yields CDR1 SGHRS and CDR2 YFSETQ. The CDR3 sequence is 14 residues long. Trimming cost V 4 bases and J 2 bases, with 12 bases left between them. DNA of the CDR3: TGCGCCAGCAGCGGGGGCCAGGGTAACACTGAAGCTTTCTTT. Translating gives CASSGGQGNTEAFF. The complete variable domain, with remaining parts taken from reference TRBV5-1 and TRBJ1-1, reads KAGVTQTPRYLIKTRGQQVTLSCSPISGHRSVSWYQQTPGQGLQFLFEYFSETQRNKGNFPGRFSGRQFSNSRSEMNVSTLELGDSALYLCASSGGQGNTEAFFGQGTRLTVV.

This clone was observed a single time. The chain couples TRBV7-9 to TRBJ2-3; D is possibly TRBD1 (5 bases). This CDR3 is built from 14 residues. Germline CDR1 SEHNR, CDR2 FQNEAQ (reference sequence). Trimming took off 1 base at V and 4 bases at J, with 9 bases between the two ends. The CDR3 DNA follows: TGTGCCAGCAGCTTAGTCAGGGATCCAGATACGCAGTATTTT. Translated, it gives CASSLVRDPDTQYF. The full variable domain, completed using reference TRBV7-9 and TRBJ2-3, is DTGVSQNPRHKITKRGQNVTFRCDPISEHNRLYWYRQTLGQGPEFLTYFQNEAQLEKSRLLSDRFSAERPKGSFSTLEIQRTEQGDSAMYLCASSLVRDPDTQYFGPGTRLTVL.

J is TRBJ1-2 and V is TRBV29-1; D uncertain. There are 11 residues in the CDR3. V lost 2 bases, J lost 6 bases, and 7 bases lay in between. The germline CDR1 and CDR2 sequences are SQVTM and ANQGSEA. This CDR3 is CSVERRHGYTF. DNA of the CDR3: TGCAGCGTTGAACGCAGGCATGGCTACACCTTC.

The genes are TRBV7-9 and TRBJ2-5; 8 positions match TRBD1. Per germline, CDR1 SEHNR and CDR2 FQNEAQ (reference sequence). Germline trimming cut 5 bases from V and 6 bases from J; bases unmatched to any gene: 11. This CDR3 is built from 15 residues. The CDR3 is CASSPEDRGIKTQYF. CDR3 DNA: TGTGCCAGCAGCCCGGAAGACAGGGGTATAAAGACCCAGTACTTC. The full variable domain, completed using reference TRBV7-9 and TRBJ2-5, is DTGVSQNPRHKITKRGQNVTFRCDPISEHNRLYWYRQTLGQGPEFLTYFQNEAQLEKSRLLSDRFSAERPKGSFSTLEIQRTEQGDSAMYLCASSPEDRGIKTQYFGPGTRLLVL.

This rearrangement joins TRBV28 to TRBJ1-5; D is unclear. The CDR3 covers 14 residues. Per the germline V gene, CDR1 is MDHEN and CDR2 is SYDVKM. Between the trimmed V and J ends, which lost 1 base and 4 bases, there was a span of 8 bases. The DNA of the CDR3 is TGTGCCAGCAGTTTATCCAGTTTTAATCAGCCCCAGCATTTT. It yields the protein CASSLSSFNQPQHF. Together with reference TRBV28 and TRBJ1-5, the CDR3 gives the full variable domain: DVKVTQSSRYLVKRTGEKVFLECVQDMDHENMFWYRQDPGLGLRLIYFSYDVKMKEKGDIPEGYSVSREKKERFSLILESASTNQTSMYLCASSLSSFNQPQHFGDGTRLSIL.

The chain is built from TRBV27 and TRBJ1-5, with TRBD1 matching over 7 bases. The germline CDR1 and CDR2 sequences are MNHEY and SMNVEV (reference sequence). The CDR3 sequence is 15 residues long. After removal of 5 bases from V and 0 bases from J, the junction contained 4 bases not matched to a gene. The CDR3 nucleotides read TGTGCCAGCAGTGGGGACAGCTATAGCAATCAGCCCCAGCATTTT. It specifies CASSGDSYSNQPQHF.